The next 7 T cell receptor beta chains were all read from a single sample in a study of T cells after yellow fever vaccination. From the 5' RACE reads, TCRdb called clonotypes with MiXCR, one entry per CDR3 protein. The sample yields 230,000 or so distinct CDR3 sequences, more than 3.5% seen once. Sequencing was performed on PBMCs, taken 15 days after the yellow fever booster vaccination. These receptors were obtained from a man between 18 and 35 years old who received the YFV17D yellow fever vaccine.

Ten or more counts support this clonotype. The chain recombines TRBV5-1 with TRBJ1-5; D not resolved. The CDR3 has 13 residues. Germline V gives CDR1 SGHRS, CDR2 YFSETQ. The V end lost 4 bases, the J end lost 7 bases, and 12 bases lay between the germline ends. For the CDR3, the DNA is TGCGCCAGCAGCCCGGTCCCTGGACAGCCCCAGCATTTT. It is translated as CASSPVPGQPQHF.

This clonotype was found many times. V gene TRBV12-3 or TRBV12-4 combines with J gene TRBJ1-4; D uncertain. The V end was cut by 2 bases, the J end by 8 bases, with 12 bases between. The CDR3 sequence is 14 residues long. The CDR3 sequence is CASSLTWGLEKLFF. CDR3 DNA: TGTGCCAGCAGTTTAACCTGGGGTTTGGAAAAACTGTTTTTT.

In this sample, this clonotype turned up many times. The chain joins TRBV5-1 to TRBJ1-5; D gene ambiguous. Trimming cost V 2 bases and J 3 bases, with 9 bases left between them. Germline loops: CDR1 SGHRS, CDR2 YFSETQ. This CDR3 is 14 amino acids long. The CDR3 loop reads CASSFGGLNQPQHF. Written as DNA, the CDR3 is TGCGCCAGCAGCTTCGGCGGCCTCAATCAGCCCCAGCATTTT.

About this clonotype: This could be a read error, since a much larger clone is one nucleotide away. V gene TRBV7-3 combines with J gene TRBJ2-5, with D uncertain. V was shortened by 2 bases and J by 4 bases, with 11 bases between the two germline ends. This CDR3 region has 14 residues. Germline V gene data show CDR1 as SGHTA and CDR2 as FQGTGA. CDR3 nucleotide sequence: TGTGCCAGCAGCTTAGGTGGGCGGCCAGAGACCCAGTACTTC. Translating gives CASSLGGRPETQYF.

There are many counts of this clonotype. V and J are TRBV10-3 and TRBJ1-1; D unresolved. This CDR3 contains 15 residues. Germline V gene data show CDR1 as ENHRY and CDR2 as SYGVKD. V lost 4 bases to trimming and J lost 3 bases, with 15 bases between them. CDR3 amino acids: CAISGAGGGHTEAFF. CDR3 sequence (DNA): TGTGCCATCAGTGGGGCGGGTGGCGGTCACACTGAAGCTTTCTTT.

This clonotype was counted ten times or more. The chain employs TRBV7-2 and TRBJ2-7; either TRBD1 or TRBD2 may fit D (5 bases each). Deletions cut 7 bases from V and 7 bases from J, with 20 bases between. The CDR3 consists of 14 residues. The germline V gene has CDR1 SGHTA and CDR2 FQGNSA. Here the CDR3 reads CASTYGTLLLEQYF. The DNA of the CDR3 is TGTGCCAGCACTTACGGGACCCTCCTTCTTGAGCAGTACTTC.

This clonotype has a count of ten or more. The chain couples TRBV5-1 to TRBJ1-5, with TRBD1 matching 7 bases. The ends lost 4 bases at V and 7 bases at J; junction bases unmatched: 8. CDR3 size: 14 residues. Germline-derived CDR1 and CDR2 are SGHRS and YFSETQ. This CDR3 reads CASSPGTAEQPQHF. Written as DNA, the CDR3 is TGCGCCAGCAGCCCCGGGACAGCTGAACAGCCCCAGCATTTT.